This is a list of T cell receptor beta chains from one sample in a study of shared clonotypes between healthy human individuals. Clones were read by immunoSEQ multiplex PCR, and TCRdb kept only the in-frame ones, dropping some. The sample has about 1.5 million clones, more than 95% seen once. The source material was naive CD4+ T cells sorted from blood. The receptors derive from a man aged 25 to 40 in good health. Both conserved end residues are trimmed from each CDR3.

cdr3_aa	v_call	cdr3_length	j_call
ASSLRDQGPQH	TRBV5-4	11	TRBJ1-5
SVAAGRMETQY	TRBV29-1	11	TRBJ2-5
ASSPVAGPYEQY	TRBV27	12	TRBJ2-7
ASSEATANQPQH	TRBV2	12	TRBJ1-5
ASGGRLGTDTQY	TRBV5-1	12	TRBJ2-3
ASSYGRVNYEQY	TRBV6-6	12	TRBJ2-7
ASSTGIVPVMEKLF	TRBV11-2	14	TRBJ1-4
ASSPRLAGGTDEQF	TRBV9	14	TRBJ2-1
ASSLEGWGSEQY	TRBV5-1	12	TRBJ2-5
ASSQTWLGSRAF	TRBV14	12	TRBJ1-1
ASSVAVSGVQETQY	TRBV9	14	TRBJ2-5
ASSVGDSFSGNTIY	TRBV9	14	TRBJ1-3
ASSPTGFSYNEQF	TRBV18	13	TRBJ2-1
ASSSGQNYGYT	TRBV7-8	11	TRBJ1-2
ASSSQTSGHNEQF	TRBV7-2	13	TRBJ2-1
ASSSTGTDTEAF	TRBV7-9	12	TRBJ1-1